This T cell receptor beta chain was sequenced in a study of blood T cell repertoires in COVID-19. Study information: Whether acute or convalescent, the COVID-19 samples came from the United States, Italy and Spain. PBMCs, B-cell-depleted T cells, or T cells provided the cDNA or gDNA that made up the material.

Germline V gene lookup returns CDR1 SGHTA and CDR2 FQGNSA. The ends were cut back, 5 bases at V and 1 base at J, with 8 bases in the middle. This CDR3 has 13 residues. Source study methods: For nucleated cells, counts were estimated from reference gene primer amplification. Libraries were prepared by immunoSEQ multiplex PCR; TCRdb keeps only in-frame clonotypes and omits some of them. Clonal size and the V and J genes are those of that table, whereas D and trimming came from the DNA. The table includes tens of thousands of clones, approximately 84% detected once. This chain uses TRBV7-2 with TRBJ1-1; D unclear. The receptor comes from a human donor in a cohort sampled during active COVID-19. The sequencing input was peripheral blood. CDR3 loop: CASSASTNTEAFF. DNA for the CDR3: TGTGCCAGCAGCGCCTCTACGAACACTGAAGCTTTCTTT.